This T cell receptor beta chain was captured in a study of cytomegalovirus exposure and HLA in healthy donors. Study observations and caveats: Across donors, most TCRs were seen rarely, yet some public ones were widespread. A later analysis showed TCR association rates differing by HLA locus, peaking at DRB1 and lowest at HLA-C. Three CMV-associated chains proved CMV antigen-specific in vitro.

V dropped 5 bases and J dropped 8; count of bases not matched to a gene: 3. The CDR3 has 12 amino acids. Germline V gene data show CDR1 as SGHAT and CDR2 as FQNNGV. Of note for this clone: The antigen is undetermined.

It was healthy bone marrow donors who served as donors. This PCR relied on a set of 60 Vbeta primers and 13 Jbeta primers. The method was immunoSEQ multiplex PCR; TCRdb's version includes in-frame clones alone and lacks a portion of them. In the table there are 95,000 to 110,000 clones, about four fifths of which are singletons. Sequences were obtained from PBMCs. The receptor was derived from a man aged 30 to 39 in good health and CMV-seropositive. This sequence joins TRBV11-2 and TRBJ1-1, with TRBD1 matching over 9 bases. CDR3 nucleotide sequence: TGTGCCAGCAGCCGGGACAGGGTAGAAGCTTTCTTT. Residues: CASSRDRVEAFF.